The source of this T cell receptor beta chain is a study of breast tumors, draining lymph nodes, adjacent tissues (TCRdb year 2016). About the full investigation: The study compared TCR beta repertoires across tumor, adjacent nontumor tissue and axillary lymph nodes from breast cancer patients. The study aimed to assess the relationships and possible T-cell exchange between tumor, surrounding tissue and draining lymph node repertoires in human breast cancer. The study at large found these results: Tumor and nontumor tissue repertoires were found to be significantly more similar in luminal-like than in basal-like breast cancer. T-cell repertoire diversity in tumors was found to be lower than in lymph nodes but higher than in nontumor tissue, and preferential V and J gene usage was observed. Rather than being directly demonstrated, the conclusion that tumor T cells originate in lymph nodes was presented as consistent with a hypothesis. The data were considered consistent with the idea that most tumor T cells come from the lymph node and then expand in tumor tissue.

The table lists this clonotype with many counts. The antigen this receptor binds is unknown. No base quality values were provided; no much bigger clone lies one nucleotide off. Sequencing took place on an Illumina HiSeq 2000. TCR beta chain libraries were generated by multiplex PCR amplification. The amplified TCR beta chain products were analyzed by high-throughput sequencing. Using fastp trimming at Q25 and MiXCR clonotype assembly, TCRdb reanalyzed the public sequencing data and kept in-frame beta chains. Each entry is one CDR3 protein sequence, shown with its most common DNA and genes. In all, the sample holds 60,000 to 70,000 distinct CDR3 sequences, and approximately 57% of those were seen once. Approximately 18% of the sample comes from the top ten. Per the germline V gene, SGHTA is the CDR1 and FQGNSA is the CDR2. The CDR3, cysteine through phenylalanine, is 14 amino acids long. Solely the CDR3 DNA is kept, with 42 bases framed from the first base. Trimming takes 1 base from V and 1 base from J, and the germline ends sit 7 bases apart.

The specimen sequenced was breast tumor tissue. The chain is encoded by TRBV7-2 joined to TRBJ1-1, with no confident D gene call. The receptor's source is a female donor with breast cancer. Some clones in this sample may be carry-over from other donors' samples. The DNA sequence reads TGTGCCAGCAGCTTAGTCTCAGGGAACACTGAAGCTTTCTTT. This yields the protein CASSLVSGNTEAFF.